The source of this T cell receptor beta chain is a study of post-analysis software for immune sequencing data. Overall study context: Relapsing-remitting, secondary progressive and progressive-relapsing multiple sclerosis courses were included. General study results and limits: Diversity measured as normalized Chao1 was significantly lower in multiple sclerosis patients than in controls. F measure grouped same-batch samples tightly together. Relative to controls, patients had five TRBV segments at higher frequency, with TRBV5-6, TRBV5-1 and TRBV20-1 among these.

Unique molecular identifiers featured in each of the TCR beta cDNA libraries. The authors obtained roughly 0.5 million cDNA molecules from around 1 to 9.1 million T cells. TCRdb fed the PCR reads into MiXCR, producing one record per CDR3 protein. This sample carries over 250,000 distinct CDR3 sequences, 36% of them seen once, and the ten largest clones take roughly 4.8%. A note on this clonotype: What it recognizes is unknown.

This CDR3 contains 15 residues. Germline-derived CDR1 and CDR2 are MRHNA and SNTAGT. Trimming at V came to 10 bases and at J to 4 bases, leaving 10 bases not matched to a gene. This receptor was taken from a girl aged 10 to 17 with multiple sclerosis. The sequencing sample was made of blood. V gene TRBV6-4 combines with J gene TRBJ2-7; 13 bases agree with TRBD2. The CDR3 region is CAIPQWTSGSYEQYF. Written as DNA, the CDR3 is TGTGCCATCCCCCAGTGGACTAGCGGGAGTTACGAGCAGTACTTC.